This TCR beta chain derives from a study of blood T cell repertoires in COVID-19. Measured with immunoSEQ multiplex PCR; TCRdb has only the in-frame clones, and not every one. The sample includes 40,000 to 55,000 clones, roughly 84% seen only once; the top ten take 2.5% to 3%. Germline CDR1 reads SGHRS; CDR2 reads YFSETQ. Trimming left V 2 bases short and J 7 bases short, with 19 bases between. The CDR3 has 17 residues. This clone was seen only a few times. Sequenced sample: peripheral blood. This chain joins TRBV5-1 and TRBJ1-6; D might be TRBD1 (5 bases). This sequence originates from a man aged 50 or older with acute or convalescent COVID-19. CDR3 coding DNA: TGCGCCAGCAGCTTACAGAGACCTGGGGCAACGAATTCACCCCTCCACTTT. This gives the protein CASSLQRPGATNSPLHF.